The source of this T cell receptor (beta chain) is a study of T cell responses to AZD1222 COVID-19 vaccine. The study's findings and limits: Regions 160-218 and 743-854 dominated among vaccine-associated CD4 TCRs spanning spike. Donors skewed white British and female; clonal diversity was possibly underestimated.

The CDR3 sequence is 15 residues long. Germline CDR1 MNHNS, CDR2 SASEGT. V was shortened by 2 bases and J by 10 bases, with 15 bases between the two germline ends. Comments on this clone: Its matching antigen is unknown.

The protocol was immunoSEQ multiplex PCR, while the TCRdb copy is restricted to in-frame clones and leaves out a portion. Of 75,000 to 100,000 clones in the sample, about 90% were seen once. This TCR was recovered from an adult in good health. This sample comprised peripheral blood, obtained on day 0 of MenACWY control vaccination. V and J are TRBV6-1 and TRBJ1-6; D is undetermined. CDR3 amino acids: CASSEIDGVSSPLHF. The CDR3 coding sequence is TGTGCCAGCAGTGAAATCGATGGGGTGAGCTCACCCCTCCACTTT.